This paragraph reports one TCR beta chain. This sample was included in a study of blood T cells in healthy people across ages. The authors ran a second PCR of about 7 to 11 cycles using a sample-barcoded 5' primer and a J-beta primer mix. A template-switch adaptor that had 12 random nucleotides put a tag on each cDNA molecule. Via MiXCR, TCRdb re-called the 5' RACE reads, giving one row per CDR3 protein. The data contain about 640,000 distinct CDR3 sequences, approximately 30% of them seen just once; the ten biggest clones take up approximately 15%. Germline V gene lookup returns CDR1 SGHTA and CDR2 FQGNSA. Trimming stripped 5 bases from V and 5 bases from J, with 18 bases between. This CDR3 has 15 residues.

The genes are TRBV7-2 and TRBJ1-1; tentative D call: TRBD1 (5 bases). The origin of this receptor is an elderly woman in good health. Sequencing was performed on blood. CDR3 loop: CTSSPPGTVVTEAFF. As DNA, the CDR3 is TGTACCAGCAGCCCCCCCGGGACGGTGGTTACTGAAGCTTTCTTT.